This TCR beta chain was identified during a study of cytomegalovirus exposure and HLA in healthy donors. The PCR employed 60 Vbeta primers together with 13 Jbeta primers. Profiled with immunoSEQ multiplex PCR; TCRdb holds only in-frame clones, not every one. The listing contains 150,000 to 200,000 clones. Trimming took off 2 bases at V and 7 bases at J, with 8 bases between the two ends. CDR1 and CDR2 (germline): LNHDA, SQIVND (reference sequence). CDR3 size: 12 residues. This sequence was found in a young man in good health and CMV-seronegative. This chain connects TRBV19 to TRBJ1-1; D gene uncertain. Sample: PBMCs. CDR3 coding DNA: TGTGCCAGTAGTATACCGCGGGGTGAAGCTTTCTTT. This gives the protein CASSIPRGEAFF.